This note documents a single TCR beta chain sequence. Its antigen is unknown. The sample belongs to a study of PD-L1 blockade in urothelial cancer. For the study at large: Blood underwent analysis 3 weeks (second dose) and 6 weeks after treatment began.

Study-wide points: By 3 weeks, tumor-associated blood clones had expanded more in durable-benefit patients.

Generated by immunoSEQ multiplex PCR, the TCRdb table keeps only in-frame clones and is missing some. The sample gives about 43,000 clones, about four fifths of which show up once; approximately 16% is in the top ten. Time point specified: peripheral blood 6 weeks after treatment start. The clonotype comes from a man aged 60 to 69 with urothelial cancer. The sequences come from PBMCs, collected around atezolizumab (anti-PD-L1) treatment.

The CDR3: CASSVGTLQGQETQYF. The CDR3 DNA sequence: TGTGCCAGCAGCGTAGGCACCCTCCAGGGCCAAGAGACCCAGTACTTC. The genes are TRBV9 and TRBJ2-5; weak D call: TRBD1 (5 bases). The CDR3 consists of 16 residues. Germline CDR1 and CDR2: SGDLS and YYNGEE. Trimming removed 0 bases from V and 1 base from J, with 13 bases in between.